Ten or more counts support the clone carrying this T cell receptor beta chain. This sample is drawn from a study of T cells after yellow fever vaccination. Study in general: Sorting by CD3, CD45RA, CCR7 and CD95 gave EM, EMRA, CM and Tscm subsets. Broader study findings: Researchers report a weaker secondary response that nonetheless peaked faster, day 5 versus 15.

TCRdb passed the 5' RACE reads through MiXCR, listing each CDR3 protein once. Among about 26,000 distinct CDR3 sequences listed, 5.5% were seen once. This sample comprised PBMCs, either bulk or a sorted T-cell subset (CD4+, CD8+, memory, or dextramer-sorted; not recorded which), obtained 15 days after the yellow fever booster vaccination. The origin of this receptor is a man aged 25-45 years who received the YFV17D yellow fever vaccine.

CDR3 sequence reads: CASSPIKREGRYEQYF. The CDR3 DNA reads TGTGCCAGCAGCCCAATAAAGCGGGAGGGCCGTTACGAGCAGTACTTC. The chain has TRBV11-2 and TRBJ2-7; 10 bases agree with TRBD2. Trimming took 5 bases from V and 4 from J; bases not matched to a gene: 11. The CDR3 loop spans 16 amino acids. Germline loops: CDR1 SGHAT, CDR2 FQNNGV.